These 5 T cell receptor beta chains came from one sample sequenced in a study of technical replicates of blood from several donors (dated by TCRdb to the late 2010s). Libraries were constructed by the immunoSEQ multiplex PCR assay. Not all clones reach the TCRdb copy of this immuneACCESS table, which keeps in-frame sequences only. Checked studies attribute under half of the gap to unresolved V genes and leave the rest unexplained. For this sample there are tens of thousands of clones; about 90% appear just once. 0.27% of the sample comes from the top ten. Sequenced sample: T cells isolated from PBMCs. The receptor set was obtained from a human donor in good health.

The chain links TRBV6-1 to TRBJ2-2, with D uncertain. The CDR3 runs to 13 residues. CDR1 MNHNS and CDR2 SASEGT come from the germline V gene. With 2 bases removed from V and 2 bases from J, the gap between germline ends came to 3 bases. The CDR3 DNA reads as TGTGCCAGCAGTGAAACAAACACCGGGGAGCTGTTTTTT. Its translation: CASSETNTGELFF.

This sequence joins TRBV29-1 and TRBJ2-5; D might be TRBD2 (6 bases). Germline V gene data show CDR1 as SQVTM and CDR2 as ANQGSEA. This CDR3 is built from 13 residues. The DNA of the CDR3 is TGCAGTCTCAAGGAGGGCCTACAAGAGACCCAGTACTTC. Its protein product is CSLKEGLQETQYF.

The genes are TRBV7-9 and TRBJ2-2; 14 nucleotides match TRBD2. Germline CDR1 and CDR2: SEHNR and FQNEAQ (reference sequence). The J segment lost 10 bases and the V segment lost 7 bases, leaving 20 bases of the junction unmatched. CDR3 size: 19 residues. The CDR3 DNA sequence: TGTGCCAGCACCTCGACTAGCGGGGGGGACCCATTGAGGATATTGGAGCTGTTTTTT. Its translation: CASTSTSGGDPLRILELFF.

The rearrangement joins TRBV18 to TRBJ1-5; tentatively, D is TRBD1 (5 bases). Trimming left V 3 bases short and J 6 bases short, with 12 bases between. The germline V gene has CDR1 KGHSH and CDR2 LQKENI. The CDR3 loop spans 14 amino acids. DNA for the CDR3: TGTGCCAGCTCACCGGGGGGGTTTTCTCAGCCCCAGCATTTT. This gives the protein CASSPGGFSQPQHF.

The chain combines TRBV7-6 with TRBJ1-1; D is ambiguous. V lost 2 bases and J 3 bases, leaving 10 bases between the germline ends. CDR1 and CDR2 (germline): SGHVS, FNYEAQ. CDR3 length: 14 residues. CDR3 amino acids: CASSLIGEDTEAFF. In DNA form, the CDR3 reads TGTGCCAGCAGCTTAATCGGGGAGGACACTGAAGCTTTCTTT.